This T cell receptor beta chain emerged from a study of CD8 T cells in ankylosing spondylitis. Whole-study results and caveats: Disease-linked clones were reportedly significantly enriched in matched ankylosing spondylitis synovial fluid. Within peripheral blood, clones linked to disease were CD8+ and relatively rare. Blood from ankylosing spondylitis patients appeared to carry a characteristic roughly 8-variant TCR beta motif.

Many counts were recorded for this clonotype. Its target is unknown. This CDR3 is built from 17 residues. The junction had 13 bases not matched to a gene; V was cut back by 6 bases and J by 5 bases. Germline V CDR1 and CDR2: MNHNS, SASEGT. With molecular barcodes, quantitative 5'-RACE was used to make the TCR beta libraries. TCRdb reanalysed the 5' RACE reads using MiXCR and keeps one entry per CDR3 protein. Of about 460,000 distinct CDR3 sequences listed, about 5.4% are singletons. The genes are TRBV6-1 and TRBJ1-1; 12 bases align to TRBD1. The source is a male donor with ankylosing spondylitis. Sequenced sample: blood, either unsorted or a sorted T cell fraction (not recorded which). The CDR3 spells CASRPAGTGGSRTEAFF. The CDR3 nucleotides read TGTGCCAGCAGGCCCGCCGGGACAGGGGGCTCTAGAACTGAAGCTTTCTTT.